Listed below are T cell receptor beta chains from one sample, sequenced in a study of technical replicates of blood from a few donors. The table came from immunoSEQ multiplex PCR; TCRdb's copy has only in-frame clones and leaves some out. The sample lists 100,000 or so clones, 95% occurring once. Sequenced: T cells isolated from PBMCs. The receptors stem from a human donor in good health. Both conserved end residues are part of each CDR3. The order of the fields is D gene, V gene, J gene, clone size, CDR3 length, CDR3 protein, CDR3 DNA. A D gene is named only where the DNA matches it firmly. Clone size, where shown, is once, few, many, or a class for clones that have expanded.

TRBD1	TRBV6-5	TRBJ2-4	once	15	CASSYSRDRGNIQYF	TGTGCCAGCAGTTACTCCCGGGACAGGGGCAACATTCAGTACTTC
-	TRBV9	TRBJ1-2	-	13	CASSARGNYGYTF	TGTGCCAGCAGCGCCCGGGGGAACTATGGCTACACCTTC
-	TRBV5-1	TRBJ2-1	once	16	CASSLLGSGTYNEQFF	TGCGCCAGCAGCTTGCTTGGTTCGGGGACCTACAATGAGCAGTTCTTC
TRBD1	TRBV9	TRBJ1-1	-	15	CASSAWDRGLTEAFF	TGTGCCAGCAGCGCTTGGGACAGGGGGCTCACTGAAGCTTTCTTT
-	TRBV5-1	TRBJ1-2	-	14	CASSLGAPTYGYTF	TGCGCCAGCAGCTTGGGGGCGCCTACCTATGGCTACACCTTC
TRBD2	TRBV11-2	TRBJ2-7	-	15	CASSAQRGAHYEQYF	TGTGCCAGCAGCGCTCAGCGGGGGGCTCACTACGAGCAGTACTTC
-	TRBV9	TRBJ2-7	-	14	CASSPQVSSYEQYF	TGTGCCAGCAGCCCTCAGGTTTCATCCTACGAGCAGTACTTC
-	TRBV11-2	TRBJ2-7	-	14	CASSLGAGSYEQYF	TGTGCCAGCAGCTTAGGAGCAGGATCCTACGAGCAGTACTTC
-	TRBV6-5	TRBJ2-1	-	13	CASSYSLRGIQFF	TGTGCCAGCAGTTACTCCCTTCGGGGTATTCAGTTCTTC
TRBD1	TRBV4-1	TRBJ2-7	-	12	CASSPTGDEQYF	TGCGCCAGCAGCCCAACAGGGGACGAGCAGTACTTC
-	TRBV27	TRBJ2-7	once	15	CASSFEGVTAYEQYF	TGTGCCAGCAGTTTTGAGGGGGTGACCGCCTACGAGCAGTACTTC
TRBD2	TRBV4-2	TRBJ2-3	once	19	CASSQPSGGTETSTDTQYF	TGTGCCAGCAGCCAACCTAGCGGGGGGACAGAAACAAGCACAGATACGCAGTATTTT
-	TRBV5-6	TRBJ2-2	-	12	CASSLISGELFF	TGTGCCAGCAGCTTGATATCCGGGGAGCTGTTTTTT
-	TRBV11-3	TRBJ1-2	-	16	CASSSGDSDTNYGYTF	TGTGCCAGCAGCTCAGGAGACAGCGATACCAACTATGGCTACACCTTC
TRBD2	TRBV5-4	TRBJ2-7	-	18	CASSRSFGRAGLAYEQYF	TGTGCCAGCAGCCGGTCGTTCGGGAGGGCCGGATTAGCCTACGAGCAGTACTTC
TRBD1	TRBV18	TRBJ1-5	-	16	CASSSNGGGLNQPQHF	TGTGCCAGCTCATCCAATGGAGGGGGCCTCAATCAGCCCCAGCATTTT
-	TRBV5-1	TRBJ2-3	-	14	CASSLGWATDTQYF	TGCGCCAGCAGCTTGGGGTGGGCCACAGATACGCAGTATTTT
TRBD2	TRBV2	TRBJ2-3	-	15	CASSSTSGSTDTQYF	TGTGCCAGCAGCAGTACTAGCGGGAGCACAGATACGCAGTATTTT
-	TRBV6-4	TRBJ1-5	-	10	CASTQASSHF	TGTGCCAGCACTCAGGCCTCGTCGCATTTT
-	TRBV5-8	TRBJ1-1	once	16	CASSHIADSPNTEAFF	TGTGCCAGCAGCCACATCGCCGACAGCCCGAACACTGAAGCTTTCTTT
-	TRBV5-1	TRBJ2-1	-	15	CASSFRGGTYNEQFF	TGCGCCAGCAGCTTCCGTGGGGGGACCTACAATGAGCAGTTCTTC
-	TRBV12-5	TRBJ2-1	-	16	CASGFGAGNTYNEQFF	TGTGCTAGTGGTTTCGGAGCGGGTAACACCTACAATGAGCAGTTCTTC
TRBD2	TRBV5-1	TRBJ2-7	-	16	CASSLIGRGGYYEQYF	TGCGCCAGCAGCTTAATAGGGCGGGGGGGCTATTACGAGCAGTACTTC
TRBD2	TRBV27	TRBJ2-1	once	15	CASSRTSGTYNEQFF	TGTGCCAGCAGTAGGACTAGCGGGACATACAATGAGCAGTTCTTC
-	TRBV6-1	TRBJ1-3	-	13	CASSARTPNTIYF	TGTGCCAGCAGTGCCCGGACACCCAACACCATATATTTT
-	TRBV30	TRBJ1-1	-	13	CAWSLPRGTEAFF	TGTGCCTGGAGTCTGCCCAGGGGCACTGAAGCTTTCTTT
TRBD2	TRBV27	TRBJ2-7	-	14	CASSSAGGPGEQYF	TGTGCCAGCAGTTCAGCGGGAGGGCCGGGCGAGCAGTACTTC
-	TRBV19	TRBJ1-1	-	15	CASFRFRGMNTEAFF	TGTGCCAGTTTCCGTTTTCGGGGGATGAACACTGAAGCTTTCTTT
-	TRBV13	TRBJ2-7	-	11	CASSSPYEQYF	TGTGCCAGCAGCTCCCCTTACGAGCAGTACTTC
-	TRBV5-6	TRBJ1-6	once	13	CASSLTENSPFHF	TGTGCCAGCAGCTTGACAGAAAATTCACCCTTCCACTTT
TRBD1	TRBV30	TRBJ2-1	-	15	CAWSLGQGARDEQFF	TGTGCCTGGAGCTTAGGACAGGGGGCGCGGGATGAGCAGTTCTTC
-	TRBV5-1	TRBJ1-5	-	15	CASSYLPGSNQPQHF	TGCGCCAGCAGCTACCTCCCGGGGAGCAATCAGCCCCAGCATTTT
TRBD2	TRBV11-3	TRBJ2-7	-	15	CASSLILAGTGEQYF	TGTGCCAGCAGCTTAATCCTAGCGGGCACGGGCGAGCAGTACTTC
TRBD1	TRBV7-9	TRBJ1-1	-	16	CASSLGRGQGRTEAFF	TGTGCCAGCAGCTTAGGACGCGGACAGGGGAGAACTGAAGCTTTCTTT
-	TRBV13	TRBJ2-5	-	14	CASSPPEGSETQYF	TGTGCCAGCAGCCCCCCCGAGGGATCCGAGACCCAGTACTTC
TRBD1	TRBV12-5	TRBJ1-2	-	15	CASGSNQGQVVGYTF	TGTGCTAGTGGTTCTAATCAGGGACAGGTCGTAGGCTACACCTTC
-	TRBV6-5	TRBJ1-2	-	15	CASSYSGINNYGYTF	TGTGCCAGCAGTTACTCCGGGATCAATAACTATGGCTACACCTTC
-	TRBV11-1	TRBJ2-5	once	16	CASSLARLTWQETQYF	TGTGCCAGCAGCTTAGCGCGCTTGACTTGGCAAGAGACCCAGTACTTC
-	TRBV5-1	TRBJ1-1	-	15	CASSLVGQLNTEAFF	TGCGCCAGCAGCCTGGTAGGACAGTTGAACACTGAAGCTTTCTTT
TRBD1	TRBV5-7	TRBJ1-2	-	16	CASKLRGHDGNYGYTF	TGTGCCAGCAAACTAAGGGGGCACGATGGAAACTATGGCTACACCTTC
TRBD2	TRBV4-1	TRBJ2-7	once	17	CASSQVRPSGRFYEQYF	TGCGCCAGCAGCCAAGTGCGTCCGAGCGGGAGGTTCTACGAGCAGTACTTC
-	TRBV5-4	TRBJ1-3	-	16	CASSLGTGFAGNTIYF	TGTGCCAGCAGCTTAGGTACAGGGTTCGCTGGAAACACCATATATTTT
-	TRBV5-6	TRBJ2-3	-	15	CASSFRLENTDTQYF	TGTGCCAGCAGCTTTCGACTAGAGAACACAGATACGCAGTATTTT
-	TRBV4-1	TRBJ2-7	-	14	CASSPSLGGYEQYF	TGCGCCAGCAGCCCTAGCCTCGGAGGCTACGAGCAGTACTTC
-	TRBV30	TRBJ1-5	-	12	CACYRDNQPQHF	TGTGCCTGTTACAGGGACAATCAGCCCCAGCATTTT